Listed below are T cell receptor beta chains from one sample, sequenced in a study of CD8 T cells in Susac syndrome. In TCRdb, the immunoSEQ multiplex PCR reads were re-called with MiXCR into one record per CDR3 protein. The sample records 250,000 or so distinct CDR3 sequences, about 94% being singletons. The sample consisted of CD4+ T cells from PBMCs. These receptors all come from a human donor with multiple sclerosis. Both conserved end residues are part of each CDR3. The order of the fields is CDR3 length, clone size, V gene, D gene, J gene, CDR3 DNA, CDR3 protein. A D gene is named only where the DNA matches it firmly. Some rows have no size entry. The others give once, few or many, or a class for an expanded clone.

14	NA	TRBV7-7	NA	TRBJ2-5	TGTGCTAGCAGCTTAGCTTGGCAGCAAGAGACCCAGTACTTC	CASSLAWQQETQYF
14	once	TRBV27	NA	TRBJ1-6	TGTGCCGTCAGGATACAGGTTTCAAATTCACCCCTCCACTTT	CAVRIQVSNSPLHF
15	NA	TRBV5-1	TRBD2	TRBJ2-1	TGCGCCAGCAGCTTAGCCCTAGCGGGAGCTGATGAGCAGTTCTTC	CASSLALAGADEQFF
12	NA	TRBV28	NA	TRBJ1-1	TGTGCCAGCAGGAAAACCAGGGATGAGGCTTTCTTT	CASRKTRDEAFF
13	NA	TRBV9	NA	TRBJ2-3	TGTGCCAGCAGCCGTCGCGTGGGGGATACGCAGTATTTT	CASSRRVGDTQYF
16	NA	TRBV19	NA	TRBJ1-5	TGTGCCAGTAGTACTAACCCGGGCCTCTCGCATCAGCCCCAGCATTTT	CASSTNPGLSHQPQHF
13	NA	TRBV29-1	NA	TRBJ1-1	TGCAGCGTTGGGGTAGGACAGCACACTGAAGCTTTCTTT	CSVGVGQHTEAFF
16	NA	TRBV6-1	NA	TRBJ1-1	TGTGCCAGCAGTGAGGTTGGGTGGGGTCGGGGCACTGAAGCTTTCTTT	CASSEVGWGRGTEAFF
12	NA	TRBV23-1	NA	TRBJ2-3	TGCGCCAGCAGTCATTCAGGGAATACGCAGTATTTT	CASSHSGNTQYF
14	NA	TRBV20-1	TRBD2	TRBJ2-5	TGCAGTTCCCCGGGACTAGCGGGGGCAGAGACCCAGTACTTC	CSSPGLAGAETQYF
13	few	TRBV14	TRBD1	TRBJ1-4	TGTGCCAGCTCGGACAGGGTAAACGAAAAACTGTTTTTT	CASSDRVNEKLFF
16	NA	TRBV27	NA	TRBJ2-7	TGTGCCAGCAGTTTATCGGTACGAGGCACCGCCTACGAGCAGTACTTC	CASSLSVRGTAYEQYF
14	NA	TRBV7-9	NA	TRBJ1-6	TGTGCCAGCAGCTTACCAGTCCCAACATCACCCCTCCACTTT	CASSLPVPTSPLHF
14	once	TRBV12-3/TRBV12-4	TRBD1	TRBJ2-2	TGTGCCAGCAGTACAGGGGTGAACACCGGGGAGCTGTTTTTT	CASSTGVNTGELFF
16	NA	TRBV20-1	NA	TRBJ1-2	TGCAGTGCTAGTGGAGGGAGGCGGGGGGTTAACTATGGCTACACCTTC	CSASGGRRGVNYGYTF
15	NA	TRBV20-1	NA	TRBJ1-2	TGCAGTGCTAGAGGGCCGGGGAGCTCCAACTATGGCTACACCTTC	CSARGPGSSNYGYTF
14	few	TRBV7-9	NA	TRBJ1-2	TGTGCCAGCAGCTTAGGCGGAGCTAACTATGGCTACACCTTC	CASSLGGANYGYTF
13	NA	TRBV29-1	TRBD1	TRBJ1-1	TGCAGCGTGGGACAGGGAGGTGCCACTGAAGCTTTCTTT	CSVGQGGATEAFF
15	NA	TRBV3-1	TRBD1	TRBJ1-1	TGTGCCAGCAGCTCGAGCCGGACAGGGAACACTGAAGCTTTCTTT	CASSSSRTGNTEAFF
16	NA	TRBV7-8	TRBD2	TRBJ2-3	TGTGCCAGCAGCTTAGGATTTAGCGGGGGCACAGATACGCAGTATTTT	CASSLGFSGGTDTQYF
16	NA	TRBV7-6	TRBD1	TRBJ1-6	TGTGCCAGCAGCTTAGGCACCGGGACAGGGAATTCACCCCTCCACTTT	CASSLGTGTGNSPLHF
13	NA	TRBV2	NA	TRBJ2-5	TGTGCCAGCAGTGTTGAGGGGTGGGAGACCCAGTACTTC	CASSVEGWETQYF
15	NA	TRBV12-5	NA	TRBJ1-4	TGTGCTAGTGGCTTGTCGACAGGCACCTATGAAAAACTGTTTTTT	CASGLSTGTYEKLFF
13	NA	TRBV20-1	NA	TRBJ1-2	TGCAGTGCTAGAGATGTGGGTACGGGTGGCTACACCTTC	CSARDVGTGGYTF
15	NA	TRBV3-1	NA	TRBJ2-7	TGTGCCAGCAGCCAATTCGGGGACGGCTCCTACGAGCAGTACTTC	CASSQFGDGSYEQYF
15	NA	TRBV7-9	TRBD1	TRBJ2-3	TGTGCCAGCAGCTTCTTAAGGGGGCTGGGGGATACGCAGTATTTT	CASSFLRGLGDTQYF
13	few	TRBV12-3/TRBV12-4	NA	TRBJ1-1	TGTGCCAGCAGTTTATCTGGGGACACTGAAGCTTTCTTT	CASSLSGDTEAFF
14	NA	TRBV11-2	TRBD1	TRBJ2-7	TGTGCCAGCAGCCACGGGACAGCCCGTGACGAGCAGTACTTC	CASSHGTARDEQYF
16	once	TRBV3-1	TRBD1	TRBJ2-5	TGTGCCAGCAGCCAAGCAAGGACAGGGGCAGGAGAGACCCAGTACTTC	CASSQARTGAGETQYF
12	NA	TRBV29-1	NA	TRBJ2-2	TGCAGCGCCCAGGGTTGGACCGGGGAGCTGTTTTTT	CSAQGWTGELFF
21	NA	TRBV10-2	TRBD2	TRBJ2-1	TGCGCCAGCAGTCAGGGGCCTAGCGGGGGGGTTTTAATCCGACGCCGCGATGAGCAGTTCTTC	CASSQGPSGGVLIRRRDEQFF
13	NA	TRBV21-1	NA	TRBJ2-2	TGTGCCAGCAGCAAATTGCGACCCGGGGAGCTGTTTTTT	CASSKLRPGELFF
16	once	TRBV7-8	NA	TRBJ2-3	TGTGCCAGCAGCAACGGGGCAAAGCGGACCACAGATACGCAGTATTTT	CASSNGAKRTTDTQYF
12	NA	TRBV2	NA	TRBJ1-2	TGTGCCAGCAGTGAAGGGGTAGGGGGCTACACCTTC	CASSEGVGGYTF
12	NA	TRBV28	NA	TRBJ1-1	TGTGCCAGCAGAGGACCTAACACTGAAGCTTTCTTT	CASRGPNTEAFF
15	NA	TRBV9	TRBD2	TRBJ2-5	TGTGCCAGCAGCGTAGCTAGCGGGAGGTCGGAGACCCAGTACTTC	CASSVASGRSETQYF
17	NA	TRBV5-1	NA	TRBJ2-3	TGCGCCAGCAGCTTGGGAGCCCGGGGGGCTAACACAGATACGCAGTATTTT	CASSLGARGANTDTQYF
15	NA	TRBV6-5	NA	TRBJ1-3	TGTGCCAGCAGTTCGGGAACAGAGCCCGGAAACACCATATATTTT	CASSSGTEPGNTIYF
12	NA	TRBV12-3/TRBV12-4	NA	TRBJ1-4	TGTGCCAGCAGTTTAGGCAATGAAAAACTGTTTTTT	CASSLGNEKLFF
11	once	TRBV24-1	NA	TRBJ2-1	TGTGCCACCAGTGATTTTGGTAGGCAGTTCTTC	CATSDFGRQFF
14	NA	TRBV11-2	NA	TRBJ2-7	TGTGCCAGCAGCTTAAGTGTACCCTCCTACGAGCAGTACTTC	CASSLSVPSYEQYF
14	NA	TRBV12-3/TRBV12-4	NA	TRBJ1-1	TGTGCCAGCAGTCAACAATTGAAGAACACTGAAGCTTTCTTT	CASSQQLKNTEAFF